This passage covers 19 T cell receptor beta chains from one sample sequenced in a study of T cell responses to AZD1222 COVID-19 vaccine. The data were produced by immunoSEQ multiplex PCR, yet TCRdb's version contains in-frame clones alone and is incomplete. The table has 95,000 to 150,000 clones, approximately 80% seen once. The sequencing here drew on peripheral blood, taken 28 days after the second AZD1222 dose. The receptors were gathered from an adult who received the AZD1222 COVID-19 vaccine.

The rearrangement joins TRBV7-2 to TRBJ2-3, with 9 bases fitting TRBD2. The CDR3 loop spans 17 amino acids. With V trimmed by 2 bases and J by 1 base, 7 bases remained unmatched. Germline CDR1 SGHTA, CDR2 FQGNSA. In DNA form, the CDR3 reads TGTGCCAGCAGCTTAAACGGGCGGGGGGGCGGCACAGATACGCAGTATTTT. Translated, it gives CASSLNGRGGGTDTQYF. Full variable domain (rest looked up from reference TRBV7-2 and TRBJ2-3): GAGVSQSPSNKVTEKGKDVELRCDPISGHTALYWYRQSLGQGLEFLIYFQGNSAPDKSGLPSDRFSAERTGGSVSTLTIQRTQQEDSAVYLCASSLNGRGGGTDTQYFGPGTRLTVL.

V usage is TRBV28 and J usage is TRBJ1-1; D call uncertain. Per the germline V gene, CDR1 is MDHEN and CDR2 is SYDVKM. V lost 8 bases to trimming and J lost 5 bases, with 21 bases between them. The CDR3 loop spans 15 amino acids. The CDR3, as DNA: TGTGCCAGCTCAGAGGGCCTTGGTGTTGGGACTGAAGCTTTCTTT. It encodes CASSEGLGVGTEAFF.

The chain links TRBV5-8 to TRBJ1-1; possible D gene TRBD1, 5 bases. The CDR3 is 13 residues long. Trimming left V 4 bases short and J 5 bases short, with 12 bases between. The germline gives CDR1 SGHTS, CDR2 YDEGEE. Here the CDR3 reads CASSELRTTEAFF. In nucleotides, the CDR3 is TGTGCCAGCAGCGAATTGCGGACAACTGAAGCTTTCTTT.

This chain links TRBV27 with TRBJ1-5, with unresolved D. CDR3 length: 15 amino acids. Trimming pared 6 bases from V and 4 bases from J, leaving 16 bases between. Germline loops: CDR1 MNHEY, CDR2 SMNVEV (reference sequence). The CDR3 DNA reads TGTGCCAGCAGAAACCAAGTTGGAGGGAATCAGCCCCAGCATTTT. This encodes CASRNQVGGNQPQHF.

This clone was seen a few times. The J gene is TRBJ1-1, the V gene TRBV12-3 or TRBV12-4; D unresolved. The length of the CDR3 is 13 residues. V lost 3 bases, J lost 4 bases, and 9 bases lay in between. CDR3 loop: CASSFEAATEAFF. The CDR3 DNA follows: TGTGCCAGCAGTTTTGAGGCAGCCACTGAAGCTTTCTTT.

This rearrangement joins TRBV7-9 to TRBJ2-3, with D perhaps matching TRBD1 (5 bases). The CDR3 is 13 residues long. Germline V lookup: CDR1 SEHNR, CDR2 FQNEAQ (reference sequence). V lost 11 bases, J lost 3 bases, and 15 bases lay in between. The CDR3 DNA follows: TGTGCCTCCGCCAGGGTGAAGACAGATACGCAGTATTTT. Protein: CASARVKTDTQYF. Drawing the rest from reference TRBV7-9 and TRBJ2-3, the complete variable domain is DTGVSQNPRHKITKRGQNVTFRCDPISEHNRLYWYRQTLGQGPEFLTYFQNEAQLEKSRLLSDRFSAERPKGSFSTLEIQRTEQGDSAMYLCASARVKTDTQYFGPGTRLTVL.

The V and J genes are TRBV18 and TRBJ2-3; D remains unclear. There are 13 residues in the CDR3. The germline V and J ends were trimmed by 3 bases and 1 base, with 5 bases remaining between them. CDR1 is KGHSH and CDR2 is LQKENI in the germline V gene. The chain's CDR3 is CASSPYGTDTQYF. The DNA for the CDR3 is TGTGCCAGCTCACCCTATGGCACAGATACGCAGTATTTT.

V is TRBV3-1 (or the pseudogene TRBV3-2) and J is TRBJ1-2; 7 bases line up with TRBD1. The CDR3 is 14 amino acids. Germline V gene data show CDR1 as LGHDT and CDR2 as YNNKEL (reference sequence). J gave up 8 bases and V 4 bases, and 10 bases lay outside the gene matches. The DNA for the CDR3 is TGTGCCAGCAGCCGAAGACAGGGCCCAGGGGGCTACACCTTC. This encodes CASSRRQGPGGYTF.

This clone was seen once. This sequence joins TRBV7-8 and TRBJ1-4; 9 bases align to TRBD1. The CDR3 is 16 residues long. CDR1 SGHVS and CDR2 FQNEAQ come from the germline V gene. V gave up 5 bases and J gave up 0 bases; unmatched junction bases: 4. CDR3 in DNA: TGTGCCAGCAGCCCGGGACAGGGCGCAACTAATGAAAAACTGTTTTTT. Translated, it gives CASSPGQGATNEKLFF.

The rearrangement joins TRBV5-6 to TRBJ1-1; D ambiguous. Germline assignment: CDR1 SGHDT and CDR2 YYEEEE. CDR3 length: 14 amino acids. V was cut by 4 bases and J by 1 base, with 11 bases left in between. In DNA, the CDR3 is TGTGCCAGCAGCGTTTATTGGGGGAACACTGAAGCTTTCTTT. Protein: CASSVYWGNTEAFF.

Here the CDR3 DNA reads TGTGCCAGTAAGCCCCGGGTTTCTGAAGCTTTCTTT. Its translation is CASKPRVSEAFF. The chain is built from TRBV12-3 or TRBV12-4 and TRBJ1-1; D unclear. The CDR3 sequence is 12 residues long. With 9 bases removed from V and 6 bases from J, the gap between germline ends came to 14 bases.

The rearrangement links TRBV7-9 to TRBJ2-6; 11 positions agree with TRBD1. From germline, CDR1 is SEHNR and CDR2 FQNEAQ (reference sequence). The junction had 6 bases not matched to a gene; V was cut back by 5 bases and J by 0 bases. This CDR3 has 18 residues. The DNA of the CDR3 is TGTGCCAGCAGCATAGGACAGGGGGCGCTCTCTGGGGCCAACGTCCTGACTTTC. Translated: CASSIGQGALSGANVLTF.

In its sample, this clone was seen a few times. The genes are TRBV5-1 and TRBJ2-2; TRBD2 matches at 12 bases. The CDR3 contains 16 residues. The germline V gene encodes CDR1 SGHRS and CDR2 YFSETQ. V lost 6 bases, J lost 5 bases, and 8 bases stayed unmatched. The chain's CDR3 is CASTPLAGGRTGELFF. The CDR3, as DNA: TGCGCCAGCACGCCCCTAGCGGGGGGGCGGACCGGGGAGCTGTTTTTT.

The chain joins TRBV9 to TRBJ2-7; 7 bases line up with TRBD2. This CDR3 is 14 amino acids long. From germline, CDR1 is SGDLS and CDR2 YYNGEE. Losses at the gene ends were 6 bases for V and 4 bases for J; bases not matched to a gene: 10. In DNA form, the CDR3 reads TGTGCCAGCACCTGGGTGGGGGGGAGGTACGAGCAGTACTTC. This codes for CASTWVGGRYEQYF.

V usage is TRBV2 and J usage is TRBJ1-1; TRBD1 is a possible D gene (5 bases). The CDR3 runs 13 residues. CDR1 and CDR2 from the germline V gene are SNHLY and FYNNEI. V was cut by 5 bases and J by 4 bases, with 11 bases left in between. The CDR3 DNA reads TGTGCCAGCAGTCAGACAGTCGCCACTGAAGCTTTCTTT. Its translation is CASSQTVATEAFF.

The chain joins TRBV9 to TRBJ2-3; TRBD2 matches 12 bases. Germline CDR1 reads SGDLS; CDR2 reads YYNGEE. This CDR3 spans 16 amino acids. V lost 0 bases and J lost 7; bases outside the gene matches: 6. The CDR3 region is CASSVASGGALHTQYF. The DNA of the CDR3 is TGTGCCAGCAGCGTAGCTAGCGGGGGGGCCCTCCATACGCAGTATTTT.

V and J are TRBV7-9 and TRBJ2-5; possibly TRBD2 for D (6 bases). Germline lookup yields CDR1 SEHNR and CDR2 FQNEAQ (reference sequence). The V end lost 0 bases, the J end lost 4 bases, and 9 bases lay between the germline ends. This CDR3 is built from 14 residues. The CDR3 spells CASSLAGGGETQYF. CDR3 DNA sequence: TGTGCCAGCAGCTTAGCGGGGGGAGGAGAGACCCAGTACTTC.

The CDR3 protein is CASSYGTGMSSGNTIYF. The CDR3 DNA follows: TGTGCCAGCAGCTACGGGACAGGAATGAGCTCTGGAAACACCATATATTTT. This rearrangement joins TRBV9 to TRBJ1-3; 8 bases line up with TRBD1. V lost 4 bases to trimming and J lost 0 bases; unmatched junction nucleotides: 9. This CDR3 contains 17 residues. Germline CDR1 and CDR2: SGDLS and YYNGEE.

Points on this clone: One end of the junction fails to match germline, which may point to a read error. The rearrangement links TRBV7-7 to TRBJ2-7, with 9 bases identical to TRBD1. The CDR3 contains 15 residues. Germline lookup yields CDR1 SSHAT and CDR2 FNYEAQ (reference sequence). CDR3 nucleotides: TGTGCTAGCAGCCCAGGGACAGGGTATCCCTACGAGCAGTACTTC. Protein sequence: CASSPGTGYPYEQYF.